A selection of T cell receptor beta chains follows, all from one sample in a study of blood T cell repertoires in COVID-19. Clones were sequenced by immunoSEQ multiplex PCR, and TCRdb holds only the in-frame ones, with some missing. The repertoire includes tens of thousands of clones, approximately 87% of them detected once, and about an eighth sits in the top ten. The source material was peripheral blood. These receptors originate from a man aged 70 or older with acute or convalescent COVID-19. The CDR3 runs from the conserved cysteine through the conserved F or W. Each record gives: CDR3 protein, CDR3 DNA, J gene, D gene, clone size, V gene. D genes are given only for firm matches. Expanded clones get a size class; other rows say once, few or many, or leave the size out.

CASSFSGRASYNEQFF,TGTGCCAGCAGCTTTAGCGGGAGGGCCTCCTACAATGAGCAGTTCTTC,TRBJ2-1,TRBD2,once,TRBV5-4
CARTVAASTDTQYF,TGTGCCAGGACTGTAGCGGCTAGCACAGATACGCAGTATTTT,TRBJ2-3,NA,NA,TRBV2
CASSPLGSPNGYTF,TGTGCCAGCAGCCCCCTCGGGAGCCCTAATGGCTACACCTTC,TRBJ1-2,NA,NA,TRBV3-1/TRBV3-2
CASSIDLGQRHNEKLFF,TGTGCCAGTAGTATAGATCTCGGACAGAGACATAATGAAAAACTGTTTTTT,TRBJ1-4,NA,once,TRBV19
CASSLTYLADTQYF,TGTGCCAGCAGCCTTACCTACCTAGCGGATACGCAGTATTTT,TRBJ2-3,NA,NA,TRBV14
CASSVGQRATNEKLFF,TGTGCCAGCAGCGTCGGACAGCGAGCAACTAATGAAAAACTGTTTTTT,TRBJ1-4,NA,NA,TRBV7-7
CATSRDTSGRIIGGGELFF,TGTGCCACCAGCAGAGATACCAGCGGGAGAATAATCGGGGGCGGGGAGCTGTTTTTT,TRBJ2-2,TRBD2,NA,TRBV15
CASSQSRGTKEGNQPQHF,TGTGCCAGCTCACAATCCCGGGGGACGAAGGAAGGGAATCAGCCCCAGCATTTT,TRBJ1-5,NA,NA,TRBV18
CASSLRDTGGGKLFF,TGTGCCAGCAGTTTGCGAGACACTGGTGGAGGGAAACTGTTTTTT,TRBJ1-4,NA,NA,TRBV27
CASSQAALGARQAQYF,TGTGCCAGCAGCCAAGCAGCGCTTGGGGCACGCCAGGCGCAGTACTTC,TRBJ2-7,NA,NA,TRBV3-1/TRBV3-2
CASSLGGVVDYGYTF,TGTGCCAGCAGCTTGGGGGGGGTTGTAGACTATGGCTACACCTTC,TRBJ1-2,NA,once,TRBV5-4
CASRYAGTSSYNEQFF,TGTGCCAGCAGATATGCCGGGACTAGCTCCTACAATGAGCAGTTCTTC,TRBJ2-1,TRBD2,once,TRBV7-3
CASSQDQVGSGSHTQYF,TGCGCCAGCAGCCAAGATCAAGTCGGTAGCGGGAGCCATACGCAGTATTTT,TRBJ2-3,TRBD2,NA,TRBV4-3
CASSQVTSGLRSEQFF,TGTGCCAGCAGCCAAGTAACTAGCGGGCTTCGGTCTGAGCAGTTCTTC,TRBJ2-1,TRBD2,NA,TRBV14
CASSQDRANEKLFF,TGTGCCAGCAGCCAAGACAGGGCTAATGAAAAACTGTTTTTT,TRBJ1-4,NA,NA,TRBV3-1/TRBV3-2
CASSRDNYNEQFF,TGTGCCAGCAGTCGCGACAACTACAATGAGCAGTTCTTC,TRBJ2-1,NA,NA,TRBV7-3
CASSLFAGPSGGELFF,TGCGCCAGCAGCTTGTTTGCAGGGCCCTCGGGCGGGGAGCTGTTTTTT,TRBJ2-2,NA,once,TRBV5-1
CSAREDYGYTF,TGCAGTGCCAGGGAAGACTATGGCTACACCTTC,TRBJ1-2,NA,NA,TRBV20-1
CASSLFGAGNQPQHF,TGTGCCAGCAGCTTATTTGGGGCTGGCAATCAGCCCCAGCATTTT,TRBJ1-5,NA,once,TRBV7-2
CASSQPPGDTGELFF,TGTGCCAGCAGTCAACCCCCGGGGGATACCGGGGAGCTGTTTTTT,TRBJ2-2,NA,once,TRBV11-3
CAISEVFTDTQYF,TGTGCCATCAGTGAGGTCTTCACAGATACGCAGTATTTT,TRBJ2-3,NA,NA,TRBV10-3
CASSTGTVTDTQYF,TGCGCCAGCAGCACGGGGACAGTAACAGATACGCAGTATTTT,TRBJ2-3,TRBD1,NA,TRBV5-1
CASSQGTGPSNYGYTF,TGCGCCAGCAGCCAAGGGACAGGGCCGTCTAACTATGGCTACACCTTC,TRBJ1-2,TRBD1,once,TRBV4-1
CASSLGAQETQYF,TGTGCCAGCAGCTTAGGCGCCCAAGAGACCCAGTACTTC,TRBJ2-5,NA,NA,TRBV11-2
CASTKGAGGYEQFF,TGTGCCAGCACCAAAGGGGCGGGAGGATATGAGCAGTTCTTC,TRBJ2-1,TRBD2,NA,TRBV25-1
CASSPSEGRADTQYF,TGTGCCAGCTCACCGTCAGAGGGGAGGGCAGATACGCAGTATTTT,TRBJ2-3,TRBD2,NA,TRBV18
CASSYSGFSYNEQFF,TGTGCCAGCAGCTATAGCGGGTTCTCCTACAATGAGCAGTTCTTC,TRBJ2-1,TRBD2,NA,TRBV7-2
CASSPYSYEQYF,TGTGCCAGCAGCCCCTACTCCTACGAGCAGTACTTC,TRBJ2-7,NA,few,TRBV7-2
CASSLAETGYGEQYF,TGTGCCAGCAGCTTAGCGGAGACAGGGTATGGGGAGCAGTACTTC,TRBJ2-7,TRBD1,NA,TRBV7-8
CASSLPLEGESGYTF,TGTGCCAGCAGTTTACCCCTAGAGGGGGAGAGTGGCTACACCTTC,TRBJ1-2,NA,NA,TRBV6-2/TRBV6-3
CASSSVEREGTDTQYF,TGTGCCAGCTCCTCAGTGGAGCGGGAGGGCACAGATACGCAGTATTTT,TRBJ2-3,TRBD2,NA,TRBV11-2
CASSPTGLQETQYF,TGTGCCAGCAGCCCTACAGGGCTCCAAGAGACCCAGTACTTC,TRBJ2-5,NA,NA,TRBV7-3
CASSEQGSTNTEAFF,TGTGCCAGCAGTGAACAGGGCAGTACGAACACTGAAGCTTTCTTT,TRBJ1-1,NA,NA,TRBV2
CASSYGLKGDTQYF,TGTGCCAGCAGTTATGGACTAAAAGGAGATACGCAGTATTTT,TRBJ2-3,NA,NA,TRBV6-2/TRBV6-3
CASSLSGVGFSGNTIYF,TGTGCCAGCAGCTTAAGCGGGGTCGGGTTCTCTGGAAACACCATATATTTT,TRBJ1-3,NA,NA,TRBV7-9
CASSLGPLAGGTDTQYF,TGCGCCAGCAGCTTGGGTCCGTTGGCGGGAGGCACAGATACGCAGTATTTT,TRBJ2-3,TRBD2,NA,TRBV5-1
CASSLYLSSYNSPLHF,TGTGCCAGCAGTTTATATCTTAGCTCCTATAATTCACCCCTCCACTTT,TRBJ1-6,NA,NA,TRBV28
CASSFFNRGRLGSEQYF,TGTGCCAGCAGTTTTTTCAACAGGGGGCGGTTAGGAAGCGAGCAGTACTTC,TRBJ2-7,TRBD1,NA,TRBV27
CASSLPGRNQPQHF,TGTGCCAGCAGCTTACCGGGTCGCAATCAGCCCCAGCATTTT,TRBJ1-5,NA,NA,TRBV7-8
CASSNPFSGSVRDTQYF,TGTGCCAGTAGTAATCCTTTTAGCGGGAGTGTCAGAGATACGCAGTATTTT,TRBJ2-3,TRBD2,NA,TRBV19
CASSLSDISSGRFTTDTQYF,TGTGCCAGCAGCCTTTCCGATATCTCTAGCGGGAGGTTCACCACAGATACGCAGTATTTT,TRBJ2-3,TRBD2,NA,TRBV3-1/TRBV3-2
CASSLAGTGGTDTQYF,TGCGCCAGCAGCTTGGCCGGGACAGGGGGCACAGATACGCAGTATTTT,TRBJ2-3,TRBD1,NA,TRBV5-1
CASSLGGGVYEQYF,TGTGCCAGCAGCTTGGGAGGGGGAGTCTACGAGCAGTACTTC,TRBJ2-7,NA,medium-sized,TRBV5-6
CASSPFRVAGAYNEQFF,TGTGCCAGCAGCCCCTTTCGAGTAGCGGGAGCTTACAATGAGCAGTTCTTC,TRBJ2-1,TRBD2,NA,TRBV3-1/TRBV3-2
CASSLSYEQYF,TGTGCCAGCAGCTTGTCATACGAGCAGTACTTC,TRBJ2-7,NA,NA,TRBV7-2
CAPSGGGGPQETQYF,TGCGCCCCCAGCGGAGGGGGGGGGCCCCAAGAGACCCAGTACTTC,TRBJ2-5,NA,NA,TRBV9
CASSPGGSEPYEQYF,TGTGCCAGCAGTCCGGGGGGCTCTGAGCCCTACGAGCAGTACTTC,TRBJ2-7,NA,NA,TRBV6-5
CASSLGRDRDEKLFF,TGCGCCAGCAGCTTGGGTCGGGACAGGGATGAAAAACTGTTTTTT,TRBJ1-4,TRBD1,NA,TRBV5-1
CASSSRTRPTPGDTQYF,TGTGCCAGCAGCTCCCGGACTAGGCCTACACCAGGAGATACGCAGTATTTT,TRBJ2-3,TRBD2,once,TRBV3-1/TRBV3-2
CASSAAGTVVYGYTF,TGTGCCAGCAGTGCAGCCGGGACAGTCGTCTATGGCTACACCTTC,TRBJ1-2,TRBD1,few,TRBV6-1
CASSTGLEDGYTF,TGTGCCAGCAGTACGGGACTCGAGGATGGCTACACCTTC,TRBJ1-2,NA,NA,TRBV6-2/TRBV6-3
CASSFGRGLNQPQHF,TGTGCCAGCAGCTTTGGGAGAGGCCTCAATCAGCCCCAGCATTTT,TRBJ1-5,NA,NA,TRBV7-2
CASRPSTPAAYGYTF,TGTGCCAGCAGACCATCCACTCCGGCGGCCTATGGCTACACCTTC,TRBJ1-2,NA,NA,TRBV28
CASSPGELEEQFF,TGCGCCAGCAGCCCGGGGGAGCTGGAGGAGCAGTTCTTC,TRBJ2-1,NA,NA,TRBV5-1
CASSVTAKRGYTF,TGTGCCAGCAGCGTAACGGCCAAGAGGGGCTACACCTTC,TRBJ1-2,NA,few,TRBV9
CASSSVSGTGSYEQYF,TGTGCCAGCAGTTCCGTGTCCGGGACAGGATCCTACGAGCAGTACTTC,TRBJ2-7,TRBD1,NA,TRBV28
CASSATGGNTGELFF,TGTGCCAGCAGCGCGACAGGGGGTAATACCGGGGAGCTGTTTTTT,TRBJ2-2,TRBD1,NA,TRBV9
CASTSLRAGVGNQPQHF,TGTGCCAGTACCTCCTTACGGGCAGGGGTTGGCAATCAGCCCCAGCATTTT,TRBJ1-5,NA,NA,TRBV19
CASSQAFRDSYEKLFF,TGCGCCAGCAGCCAAGCATTTAGGGACAGCTATGAAAAACTGTTTTTT,TRBJ1-4,TRBD1,once,TRBV4-3
CSGGQGVTYEQYF,TGCAGCGGAGGACAGGGGGTAACCTACGAGCAGTACTTC,TRBJ2-7,TRBD1,NA,TRBV29-1